These T cell receptor beta chains were read from a single sample in a study of T-cell memory formation after mild COVID-19. In TCRdb, the 5' RACE reads were re-called with MiXCR into one record per CDR3 protein. Counted here are about 540,000 distinct CDR3 sequences, approximately 20% occurring once; the ten biggest clones make up approximately 12%. The sample was PBMCs or a T cell subset sorted from them (not recorded which). Every receptor here comes from an adult woman who had mild COVID-19 (a few samples of this study predate the infection). Cell type and time point are not known. The conserved cysteine and the conserved F or W are not part of the CDR3 here. Fields, in order: J gene, V gene, CDR3 protein.

j_gene: TRBJ2-1; v_gene: TRBV7-9; CDR3aa: ASRELAGEQF
j_gene: TRBJ1-5; v_gene: TRBV12-5; CDR3aa: ASGLDGNQPQH
j_gene: TRBJ2-5; v_gene: TRBV6-2/TRBV6-3; CDR3aa: ASISRDGTQY
j_gene: TRBJ2-1; v_gene: TRBV27; CDR3aa: ASSFGGDRQF
j_gene: TRBJ1-1; v_gene: TRBV24-1; CDR3aa: ATSSGLRAF
j_gene: TRBJ1-2; v_gene: TRBV5-1; CDR3aa: ASSLASDIGYT
j_gene: TRBJ2-3; v_gene: TRBV7-2; CDR3aa: ASSTGLPGVDTQY
j_gene: TRBJ2-3; v_gene: TRBV11-3; CDR3aa: ASSLVAGLHVTDTQY
j_gene: TRBJ2-5; v_gene: TRBV2; CDR3aa: ASKGGLAGFIETQY
j_gene: TRBJ1-5; v_gene: TRBV27; CDR3aa: ASSSTGVSQPQH
j_gene: TRBJ1-2; v_gene: TRBV6-5; CDR3aa: ASSLMGAGYGYT
j_gene: TRBJ2-2; v_gene: TRBV5-1; CDR3aa: ASSLDGGLAFGELF
j_gene: TRBJ1-1; v_gene: TRBV24-1; CDR3aa: ATSKGEGHAAF
j_gene: TRBJ2-7; v_gene: TRBV20-1; CDR3aa: SARGVEGTPVGAYEQY
j_gene: TRBJ2-2; v_gene: TRBV7-9; CDR3aa: ASRGRDSNTGELF
j_gene: TRBJ2-3; v_gene: TRBV7-9; CDR3aa: ASSLGLAGAKDTQY
j_gene: TRBJ2-3; v_gene: TRBV12-3/TRBV12-4; CDR3aa: ASRARDLSTDTQY
j_gene: TRBJ2-3; v_gene: TRBV12-3/TRBV12-4; CDR3aa: ASSQVGSQDTQY
j_gene: TRBJ2-2; v_gene: TRBV7-8; CDR3aa: ASTGQRLEGTGELF
j_gene: TRBJ2-7; v_gene: TRBV6-5; CDR3aa: ASSYSSPKIYEQY
j_gene: TRBJ2-3; v_gene: TRBV12-3/TRBV12-4; CDR3aa: ASRTPGLAQY
j_gene: TRBJ2-2; v_gene: TRBV7-8; CDR3aa: ASRVGVETGELF
j_gene: TRBJ2-1; v_gene: TRBV7-6; CDR3aa: ASTPSGYNEQF
j_gene: TRBJ2-7; v_gene: TRBV14; CDR3aa: ASSQGAGAGEQY
j_gene: TRBJ2-1; v_gene: TRBV12-3/TRBV12-4; CDR3aa: ASILGYYNEQF
j_gene: TRBJ2-1; v_gene: TRBV5-1; CDR3aa: ASSPTGYSGSSYNEQF
j_gene: TRBJ1-1; v_gene: TRBV20-1; CDR3aa: SARPTGAEAF
j_gene: TRBJ1-2; v_gene: TRBV7-9; CDR3aa: ASSFFTEDGYT
j_gene: TRBJ1-2; v_gene: TRBV5-4; CDR3aa: ASSPPGQGRDGYT
j_gene: TRBJ1-2; v_gene: TRBV3-1; CDR3aa: ASSQDREGGYGYT
j_gene: TRBJ2-1; v_gene: TRBV10-3; CDR3aa: AISESLALYNEQF
j_gene: TRBJ1-5; v_gene: TRBV3-1; CDR3aa: ASSPSNTNQPQH
j_gene: TRBJ1-4; v_gene: TRBV2; CDR3aa: ASRRGLSPNEKLF
j_gene: TRBJ1-1; v_gene: TRBV2; CDR3aa: ASSEASVPHTEAF
j_gene: TRBJ1-2; v_gene: TRBV6-5; CDR3aa: ASSPGPPNYGYT
j_gene: TRBJ2-3; v_gene: TRBV24-1; CDR3aa: ATSDPRSTGLSTDTQY
j_gene: TRBJ1-2; v_gene: TRBV7-9; CDR3aa: ASSRRTGNYGYT
j_gene: TRBJ1-3; v_gene: TRBV29-1; CDR3aa: SAWGGNTIY
j_gene: TRBJ2-1; v_gene: TRBV6-6; CDR3aa: ASSYRAASAAGEQF
j_gene: TRBJ2-1; v_gene: TRBV7-3; CDR3aa: ASSTLTSLYNEQF
j_gene: TRBJ2-3; v_gene: TRBV4-3; CDR3aa: ASSQAGWRLGDTQY
j_gene: TRBJ2-5; v_gene: TRBV5-5; CDR3aa: ASSLTQGWYQETQY
j_gene: TRBJ2-7; v_gene: TRBV5-5; CDR3aa: ASSFGALSSYEQY
j_gene: TRBJ1-6; v_gene: TRBV9; CDR3aa: ASSPRTAYNSPLH
j_gene: TRBJ2-4; v_gene: TRBV2; CDR3aa: ASSRQGLDKNIQY
j_gene: TRBJ2-1; v_gene: TRBV3-1; CDR3aa: ASSPIMGYEQF
j_gene: TRBJ1-2; v_gene: TRBV18; CDR3aa: ASSLRDIDGYT
j_gene: TRBJ2-3; v_gene: TRBV4-2; CDR3aa: ASSQEGGGTLGDTQY
j_gene: TRBJ2-1; v_gene: TRBV29-1; CDR3aa: SVDGGAYNEQF
j_gene: TRBJ1-1; v_gene: TRBV29-1; CDR3aa: SAEGQMNTEAF
j_gene: TRBJ1-2; v_gene: TRBV7-9; CDR3aa: ASSLAMRGADYGYT
j_gene: TRBJ2-1; v_gene: TRBV20-1; CDR3aa: SASPGGSYNEQF
j_gene: TRBJ2-7; v_gene: TRBV20-1; CDR3aa: SASLASEQY
j_gene: TRBJ2-7; v_gene: TRBV29-1; CDR3aa: SVMELAGSYEQY
j_gene: TRBJ2-3; v_gene: TRBV9; CDR3aa: ASSTSGTGADTQY
j_gene: TRBJ1-4; v_gene: TRBV11-2; CDR3aa: ASSSTGTAFRKLF
j_gene: TRBJ1-1; v_gene: TRBV18; CDR3aa: ASSPLSRNTEAF
j_gene: TRBJ2-1; v_gene: TRBV5-6; CDR3aa: ASSLVDEQF
j_gene: TRBJ2-7; v_gene: TRBV7-6; CDR3aa: ASSLAGPEQY